Below, 8 T cell receptor beta chains from the same sample are listed, as sequenced in a study of shared clonotypes between healthy human individuals. Sequencing was performed with immunoSEQ multiplex PCR; in TCRdb, only in-frame clones are kept and a portion is missing. The sample has 800,000 to 1,200,000 clones; about 84% are singletons. Sequencing input: memory CD4+ T cells from PBMCs. The subset here: CD45RA-negative fraction. These receptors all come from a man between 18 and 35 years old in good health. Some clones in this sample may be carry-over from other donors' samples.

The V and J genes are TRBV6-1 and TRBJ1-3, with D uncertain. Trimming pared 1 base from V and 0 bases from J, leaving 7 bases between. Germline CDR1 and CDR2: MNHNS and SASEGT. This CDR3 has 15 residues. CDR3 nucleotides: TGTGCCAGCAGTGAAGGCAGGAGCTCTGGAAACACCATATATTTT. Translating gives CASSEGRSSGNTIYF.

V usage is TRBV30 and J usage is TRBJ1-4; D uncertain. The ends were cut back, 3 bases at V and 5 bases at J, with 10 bases in the middle. The CDR3 runs to 13 residues. CDR1 GTSNPN and CDR2 SVGIG come from the germline V gene (reference sequence). In nucleotides, the CDR3 is TGTGCCTGGAGCGGGAGCCCGAATGAAAAACTGTTTTTT. Protein product: CAWSGSPNEKLFF.

The chain uses TRBV30 and TRBJ2-1; 10 nucleotides agree with TRBD2. V trimming: 4 bases; J trimming: 8 bases; junction bases outside the gene matches: 8. Germline assignment: CDR1 GTSNPN and CDR2 SVGIG (reference sequence). This CDR3 is 14 amino acids long. The CDR3 DNA sequence: TGTGCCTGGAACCGAGCGGGAGGGCCTTATGAGCAGTTCTTC. Translation gives CAWNRAGGPYEQFF.

The chain carries TRBV30 and TRBJ2-7; 7 bases fit TRBD2. The length of the CDR3 is 13 residues. Germline V gene lookup returns CDR1 GTSNPN and CDR2 SVGIG (reference sequence). V trimming: 5 bases; J trimming: 2 bases; junction bases outside the gene matches: 6. The CDR3 protein is CAWGEGPAYEQYF. Here the CDR3 DNA reads TGTGCCTGGGGGGAGGGGCCGGCCTACGAGCAGTACTTC.

V usage is TRBV14 and J usage is TRBJ1-2; D is undetermined. Trimming took off 1 base at V and 5 bases at J, with 8 bases between the two ends. The CDR3 has 13 residues. Germline V gene data show CDR1 as SGHDN and CDR2 as FVKESK. In DNA form, the CDR3 reads TGTGCCAGCAGCCAAGTTTTGGGATATGGCTACACCTTC. This encodes CASSQVLGYGYTF.

CDR3 region: CASRPGLAGVETDTQYF. CDR3 coding DNA: TGCGCCAGCAGACCCGGACTAGCGGGAGTGGAGACAGATACGCAGTATTTT. V gene TRBV5-1 combines with J gene TRBJ2-3; 13 bases are shared with TRBD2. The J segment lost 3 bases and the V segment lost 5 bases, leaving 9 bases of the junction unmatched. The CDR3 contains 17 residues. Germline V CDR1 and CDR2: SGHRS, YFSETQ.

This CDR3 reads CASSYHTDTQYF. CDR3 bases: TGTGCCAGCAGCTACCACACAGATACGCAGTATTTT. The chain recombines TRBV7-2 with TRBJ2-3; the D is unclear. The V end was cut by 4 bases, the J end by 2 bases, with 4 bases between. This CDR3 is built from 12 residues. The germline V gene has CDR1 SGHTA and CDR2 FQGNSA.

The table lists this clone with a few counts. The rearrangement links TRBV11-3 to TRBJ2-5, with D possibly being TRBD1 (5 bases). Germline V gene lookup returns CDR1 SGHNT and CDR2 YENEEA. The CDR3 has 15 amino acids. The ends were cut back, 5 bases at V and 5 bases at J, with 18 bases in the middle. CDR3 sequence: CASSPFQGSPETQYF. The CDR3 DNA is TGTGCCAGCAGCCCTTTCCAGGGTTCCCCGGAGACCCAGTACTTC.